This TCR beta chain came from a study of shared clonotypes between healthy human individuals. Broader study findings: Sampling was confined to blood; repertoires within tissues likely differ. Clonotypes that were shared across a handful of donors made up approximately 5% of naive CD4 clonotypes.

This CDR3 comprises 15 residues. Trimming took off 4 bases at V and 4 bases at J, with 14 bases between the two ends. Germline V lookup: CDR1 ENHRY, CDR2 SYGVKD. On this clone itself: What it binds is unknown.

Assay: immunoSEQ multiplex PCR; the TCRdb copy retains only in-frame clones and omits some. The sample contains roughly 300,000 clones, 70% to 75% of which appear only once. The chain links TRBV10-3 to TRBJ1-5; D perhaps matches TRBD1 (5 bases). Input material: memory CD4+ T cells sorted from blood. Sample subset: CD45RA-negative fraction. The TCR comes from a man aged 25 to 40 in good health. CDR3: CAISAAGTLNQPQHF. The CDR3 nucleotides are TGTGCCATCAGTGCCGCCGGGACCTTAAATCAGCCCCAGCATTTT.